This T cell receptor beta chain was found in a study of a mutant IDH1 vaccine in newly diagnosed glioma. With respect to this clone: The antigen is not known.

Documented time point: week 5, during vaccination. All doses held 300 ug of mutant IDH1 20-mer peptide, with topical imiquimod. Sequenced by immunoSEQ multiplex PCR; TCRdb stores in-frame clones only, minus some. This table has about 25,000 clones, 77% appearing once. The sequencing here drew on PBMCs, taken from a glioma patient whose treatment included an IDH1 peptide vaccine. The sequence derives from a man aged 40-49 years with glioma.

CDR3 in amino acids: CASSLSITGEVAEQYF. The CDR3 nucleotides are TGTGCCAGCAGCTTGTCGATCACAGGGGAGGTAGCCGAGCAGTACTTC. J is TRBJ2-7 and V is TRBV5-4; a possible D gene is TRBD1 (7 bases). CDR1 and CDR2 from the germline V gene are SGHNT and YYREEE (reference sequence). The CDR3 consists of 16 residues. V lost 1 base and J lost 6, with 20 bases in between.